Listed below are T cell receptor beta chains from one sample, sequenced in a study of shared clonotypes between healthy human individuals. The method was immunoSEQ multiplex PCR; TCRdb's version includes in-frame clones alone and lacks a portion of them. The sample holds about half a million clones; 70% to 80% are singletons and the top ten take around 13%. The material sequenced was PBMCs. The receptors derive from a woman in her thirties or forties in good health. Some clones in this sample may be carry-over from other donors' samples. CDR3s include the opening cysteine and the closing phenylalanine or tryptophan. A D gene is named only where the DNA matches it firmly. Expanded clones are given a class, and other clones once, few, many or no size at all.

cdr3_length,d_call,clone_size,v_call,j_call,cdr3_aa,cdr3_nt
14,NA,NA,TRBV4-1,TRBJ1-2,CASSRPDSFYGYTF,TGCGCCAGCAGCCGACCCGACAGCTTCTATGGCTACACCTTC
14,NA,NA,TRBV23-1,TRBJ2-2,CASSPISVSGELFF,TGCGCCAGCAGTCCCATCTCAGTCTCCGGGGAGCTGTTTTTT
15,NA,once,TRBV5-6,TRBJ1-4,CASSVYRAAYEKLFF,TGTGCCAGCAGCGTCTACAGGGCGGCTTACGAAAAACTGTTTTTT
21,TRBD2,NA,TRBV7-8,TRBJ2-1,CASSHSTQGLAGGPGYNEQFF,TGTGCCAGCAGCCACTCTACCCAGGGACTAGCGGGAGGGCCAGGGTACAATGAGCAGTTCTTC
15,TRBD1,NA,TRBV10-2,TRBJ1-5,CASSERDRSYQPQHF,TGCGCCAGCAGTGAGAGGGACAGGTCGTATCAGCCCCAGCATTTT
14,NA,NA,TRBV7-8,TRBJ1-4,CASSLRLTSEKLFF,TGTGCCAGCAGCTTAAGGTTAACAAGTGAAAAACTGTTTTTT
15,TRBD1,NA,TRBV7-9,TRBJ2-7,CASSSLGQGSYEQYF,TGTGCCAGCAGCTCCCTGGGACAGGGGTCCTACGAGCAGTACTTC
17,TRBD1,NA,TRBV28,TRBJ1-4,CASSQAVLRGRGEKLFF,TGTGCCAGCAGCCAAGCTGTGTTGAGGGGGCGAGGTGAAAAACTGTTTTTT
15,NA,many,TRBV21-1,TRBJ2-7,CASSSLSIEGRGVNF,TGTGCCAGCAGCAGCCTTAGCATTGAGGGGAGGGGGGTAAACTTC
15,NA,once,TRBV29-1,TRBJ2-4,CSVVGRLDAKNIQYF,TGCAGCGTTGTCGGGCGGCTCGACGCCAAAAACATTCAGTACTTC
19,NA,NA,TRBV5-6,TRBJ2-6,CASSLPRGGDFSGANVLTF,TGTGCCAGCAGCTTGCCTCGCGGAGGAGATTTCTCTGGGGCCAACGTCCTGACTTTC
13,NA,NA,TRBV30,TRBJ1-2,CAWTLLRNYGYTF,TGTGCCTGGACCCTCCTCAGGAACTATGGCTACACCTTC
15,TRBD1,NA,TRBV11-3,TRBJ2-2,CASSPEGAFSGELFF,TGTGCCAGCAGCCCCGAGGGGGCGTTTAGCGGGGAGCTGTTTTTT
13,NA,NA,TRBV6-6,TRBJ2-5,CATIGNNQETQYF,TGTGCCACCATCGGGAATAACCAAGAGACCCAGTACTTC
15,TRBD2,NA,TRBV5-4,TRBJ2-5,CASSLLAGGDETQYF,TGTGCCAGCAGCTTACTAGCGGGAGGGGATGAGACCCAGTACTTC
14,TRBD1,few,TRBV2,TRBJ1-5,CAGTRDRVNQPQHF,TGTGCCGGGACACGGGACAGGGTGAATCAGCCCCAGCATTTT
11,NA,NA,TRBV10-2,TRBJ2-7,CASSDAYEQYF,TGCGCCAGCAGTGATGCCTACGAGCAGTACTTC
15,TRBD1,few,TRBV7-9,TRBJ1-4,CASSFAGTGLEKLFF,TGTGCCAGCAGCTTCGCAGGGACAGGGCTGGAAAAACTGTTTTTT
15,NA,NA,TRBV2,TRBJ2-2,CASSEARTVVGELFF,TGTGCCAGCAGTGAAGCCCGGACAGTTGTCGGGGAGCTGTTTTTT
15,TRBD1,NA,TRBV6-5,TRBJ1-1,CASRTDRAFSTEAFF,TGTGCCAGCAGAACAGACAGGGCCTTTAGCACTGAAGCTTTCTTT
14,TRBD1,NA,TRBV5-6,TRBJ1-4,CASSAGTVNEKLFF,TGTGCCAGCAGTGCCGGGACAGTGAATGAAAAACTGTTTTTT
18,TRBD2,NA,TRBV6-1,TRBJ2-2,CASSEARWGTRGTGELFF,TGTGCCAGCAGTGAAGCGCGTTGGGGGACTAGAGGTACCGGGGAGCTGTTTTTT
14,NA,once,TRBV7-9,TRBJ2-3,CASSSSGMTDTQYF,TGTGCCAGCAGCTCATCCGGGATGACAGATACGCAGTATTTT
16,TRBD1,NA,TRBV5-1,TRBJ1-1,CASSQGVPSLNTEAFF,TGCGCCAGCAGCCAGGGGGTCCCCTCCTTGAACACTGAAGCTTTCTTT
12,NA,few,TRBV19,TRBJ1-2,CASSIDTVGYTF,TGTGCCAGTAGTATAGATACGGTGGGCTACACCTTC
12,NA,NA,TRBV2,TRBJ2-7,CASLRGGYEQYF,TGTGCCTCCCTAAGAGGGGGCTACGAGCAGTACTTC
16,TRBD1,NA,TRBV28,TRBJ1-4,CASSSTTGTDFEKLFF,TGTGCCAGCAGTTCTACTACCGGGACAGATTTTGAAAAACTGTTTTTT
15,NA,few,TRBV5-1,TRBJ1-4,CASRSQGSTNEKLFF,TGCGCCAGCAGGTCCCAGGGTTCGACTAATGAAAAACTGTTTTTT
13,NA,NA,TRBV6-4,TRBJ2-1,CASSPGTANEQFF,TGTGCCAGCAGTCCGGGAACCGCCAATGAGCAGTTCTTC